The clone carrying this T cell receptor beta chain occurred a few times. Time point here: blood at routine non-recurrence follow-up after resection. This sample is drawn from a study of spatial heterogeneity in lung cancer. The germline gives CDR1 SGHNT, CDR2 YYREEE (reference sequence). V was pared by 2 bases and J by 4 bases, with 5 bases of the junction left unmatched. This CDR3 is built from 16 residues. In the library, each TCR cDNA molecule bore its own unique molecular identifier. TCRdb used MiXCR to reprocess the 5' RACE reads, holding one entry per CDR3 protein. Of roughly 110,000 distinct CDR3 sequences listed, approximately 10% are singletons.

The clonotype was recovered from a female donor with early-stage non-small cell lung cancer. The material was PBMCs, obtained at follow-up. The chain has TRBV5-4 and TRBJ2-3; 12 nucleotides line up with TRBD2. CDR3 amino acids: CASSLTSGRRADTQYF. In DNA form, the CDR3 reads TGTGCCAGCAGCTTAACTAGCGGGAGGAGAGCAGATACGCAGTATTTT.